The 21 T cell receptor beta chains below come from one sample, sequenced in a study of OX40 agonist ivuxolimab in advanced cancers. Data came from immunoSEQ multiplex PCR; TCRdb stores just in-frame clones and leaves some out. Of about 15,000 clones listed, 80% are singletons. Sequencing used CD4+ or CD8+ T cells sorted from blood, obtained in a trial of the OX40 agonist ivuxolimab. Receptors originate from an adult with an advanced solid tumor such as melanoma, head and neck, liver or kidney cancer.

The J gene is TRBJ2-3, the V gene TRBV6-1; 7 nucleotides line up with TRBD1. The CDR3 extends over 17 amino acids. V lost 4 bases and J lost 5; bases outside the gene matches: 15. Germline assignment: CDR1 MNHNS and CDR2 SASEGT. The CDR3 coding sequence is TGTGCCAGCAGTGTGTGGTACGAAAGGGGGCTTCAAGATACGCAGTATTTT. Residues: CASSVWYERGLQDTQYF.

This clone showed up just once. This rearrangement joins TRBV27 to TRBJ1-1, with D possibly matching TRBD1 (5 bases). The CDR3 consists of 14 residues. Germline-derived CDR1 and CDR2 are MNHEY and SMNVEV (reference sequence). The germline V and J ends were trimmed by 2 bases and 5 bases, with 12 bases remaining between them. The DNA of the CDR3 is TGTGCCAGCAGTTTAGTGAGGGGTGGTACTGAAGCTTTCTTT. This codes for CASSLVRGGTEAFF.

The CDR3 DNA sequence: TGCGCCAGCAGAGGGACGGCTAACTATGGCTACACCTTC. This translates into CASRGTANYGYTF. The chain joins TRBV4-3 to TRBJ1-2; tentative D call: TRBD1 (5 bases). V was shortened by 6 bases and J by 0 bases, with 8 bases between the two germline ends. The CDR3 consists of 13 residues. Germline CDR1 LGHNA, CDR2 YSLEER.

This clone was observed a few times. This rearrangement joins TRBV28 to TRBJ2-2; TRBD2 matches at 10 bases. The CDR3 is 15 residues long. The V segment lost 3 bases and the J segment 5 bases; nucleotides outside the gene matches: 3. Germline V gene sequence: CDR1 MDHEN, CDR2 SYDVKM. The CDR3 region has the DNA TGTGCCAGCAGTTTCCAGCGGGGGGGTACCGGGGAGCTGTTTTTT. Protein: CASSFQRGGTGELFF.

The J gene is TRBJ2-2, the V gene TRBV27; D may be TRBD1 or TRBD2 (6 bases each). The CDR3 runs 14 residues. Trimming took 5 bases from V and 4 from J, leaving 11 bases between them. Germline CDR1 reads MNHEY; CDR2 reads SMNVEV (reference sequence). The CDR3 loop reads CASSRGPVTGELFF. The CDR3 nucleotides read TGTGCCAGCAGTCGGGGGCCGGTCACCGGGGAGCTGTTTTTT.

This clone was counted only a few times. The sample carries other DNA sequences with the same CDR3. This chain links TRBV5-4 with TRBJ2-3, with D unclear. The germline V gene encodes CDR1 SGHNT and CDR2 YYREEE (reference sequence). The CDR3 runs 12 residues. Trimming shortened V by 4 bases and J by 0 bases, and 3 bases separated the two germline ends. The CDR3 loop is CASSVSTDTQYF. CDR3 DNA sequence: TGTGCCAGCAGCGTTAGCACAGATACGCAGTATTTT.

The chain carries TRBV19 and TRBJ2-4; unclear D gene. The CDR3 sequence is 13 residues long. In germline, CDR1 is LNHDA, CDR2 SQIVND (reference sequence). Trimming removed 6 bases from V and 3 bases from J, with 9 bases in between. This CDR3 reads CASRAQNKNIQYF. In DNA form, the CDR3 reads TGTGCCAGTAGAGCTCAGAACAAAAACATTCAGTACTTC.

The J gene is TRBJ2-1, the V gene TRBV7-9, with D possibly being TRBD1 or TRBD2 (5 bases each). V was clipped by 3 bases and J by 12 bases, with 18 bases between them. Germline CDR1 SEHNR, CDR2 FQNEAQ (reference sequence). CDR3 length: 14 amino acids. The DNA of the CDR3 is TGTGCCAGCAGCTTCTGGGACCGCGGAAGGGGGCAGTTCTTC. The encoded protein is CASSFWDRGRGQFF.

The rearrangement links TRBV7-9 to TRBJ2-2, with D unresolved. Germline CDR1 and CDR2: SEHNR and FQNEAQ (reference sequence). The ends were cut back, 4 bases at V and 6 bases at J, with 6 bases in the middle. The CDR3 covers 12 residues. The chain's CDR3 is CASSSTSGELFF. CDR3 DNA: TGTGCCAGCAGCTCAACATCCGGGGAGCTGTTTTTT.

This chain links TRBV30 with TRBJ1-2; D not resolved. Trimming left V 3 bases short and J 3 bases short, with 14 bases between. The CDR3 length is 14 residues. CDR1 and CDR2 (germline): GTSNPN, SVGIG (reference sequence). The CDR3 is CAWREPGGYYGYTF. The CDR3, as DNA: TGTGCCTGGAGGGAACCAGGAGGGTACTATGGCTACACCTTC. Full variable domain (rest looked up from reference TRBV30 and TRBJ1-2): SQTIHQWPATLVQPVGSPLSLECTVEGTSNPNLYWYRQAAGRGLQLLFYSVGIGQISSEVPQNLSASRPQDRQFILSSKKLLLSDSGFYLCAWREPGGYYGYTFGSGTRLTVV.

The gene calls are TRBV7-8 and TRBJ1-5; unclear D gene. This CDR3 is built from 14 residues. Looked up from germline, CDR1 is SGHVS and CDR2 is FQNEAQ. Trimming took 2 bases from V and 3 from J, leaving 8 bases between them. For the CDR3, the DNA is TGTGCCAGCAGCTTAAGACCGCTCAATCAGCCCCAGCATTTT. Translated: CASSLRPLNQPQHF.

This clone was seen a single time. This chain connects TRBV4-1 to TRBJ1-5; perhaps TRBD1 as D (5 bases). Germline loops: CDR1 MGHRA, CDR2 YSYEKL. The CDR3 contains 18 residues. The V end lost 3 bases, the J end lost 0 bases, and 18 bases lay between the germline ends. The CDR3 DNA reads TGCGCCAGCAGCCATCCGCCCCAGACAGACCTTAGCAATCAGCCCCAGCATTTT. It codes for CASSHPPQTDLSNQPQHF.

This sequence joins TRBV4-3 and TRBJ2-7, with 9 positions matching TRBD1. Trimming at V came to 0 bases and at J to 3 bases, leaving 3 bases not matched to a gene. Germline V CDR1 and CDR2: LGHNA, YSLEER. The CDR3 totals 15 residues. CDR3 in amino acids: CASSQDGTGLYEQYF. CDR3 bases: TGCGCCAGCAGCCAAGATGGGACAGGGCTCTACGAGCAGTACTTC.

Only a few counts were recorded for this clone. The gene calls are TRBV29-1 and TRBJ2-1; 7 bases are a match to TRBD1. The trim removed 0 bases at V and 4 bases at J, leaving 9 bases unmatched. CDR1 is SQVTM, CDR2 ANQGSEA, per germline. This CDR3 has 16 amino acids. Written as DNA, the CDR3 is TGCAGCGTTGAAGAGGTCGCAGGGGGTCGATACAATGAGCAGTTCTTC. It is translated as CSVEEVAGGRYNEQFF.

The V and J genes are TRBV28 and TRBJ1-1; D unresolved. Germline V gives CDR1 MDHEN, CDR2 SYDVKM. The V end was cut by 3 bases, the J end by 5 bases, with 10 bases between. The CDR3 runs to 13 residues. In nucleotides, the CDR3 is TGTGCCAGCAGTTTTGCCTCCGGTACTGAAGCTTTCTTT. It is translated as CASSFASGTEAFF.

This clone was recorded a few times. The rearrangement joins TRBV6-1 to TRBJ2-7; D unresolved. Germline V gene sequence: CDR1 MNHNS, CDR2 SASEGT. The CDR3 contains 10 residues. Trimming pared 10 bases from V and 0 bases from J, leaving 4 bases between. CDR3 in DNA: TGTGCCATCGGCTCCTACGAGCAGTACTTC. Protein sequence: CAIGSYEQYF.

The J gene is TRBJ1-5, the V gene TRBV9; no reliable D call. This CDR3 is 15 amino acids long. V was cut by 4 bases and J by 8 bases, with 19 bases left in between. In germline, CDR1 is SGDLS, CDR2 YYNGEE. CDR3 sequence reads: CASSLDGLTSEPQHF. As DNA, the CDR3 is TGTGCCAGCAGCCTCGACGGCCTTACCTCTGAGCCCCAGCATTTT.

This chain links TRBV4-1 with TRBJ2-1; the D gene is possibly TRBD2 (5 bases). V lost 2 bases and J 6 bases, leaving 17 bases between the germline ends. Per germline, CDR1 MGHRA and CDR2 YSYEKL. The CDR3 length is 16 residues. CDR3 loop: CASSQFEGNPLNEQFF. In DNA form, the CDR3 reads TGCGCCAGCAGCCAATTTGAGGGCAACCCTCTCAATGAGCAGTTCTTC.

The gene calls are TRBV5-6 and TRBJ2-3, with D unclear. Germline lookup yields CDR1 SGHDT and CDR2 YYEEEE. With 0 bases removed from V and 0 bases from J, the gap between germline ends came to 8 bases. This CDR3 is built from 15 residues. The CDR3, as DNA: TGTGCCAGCAGCTTGGGCTGGCGGAGCACAGATACGCAGTATTTT. Protein sequence: CASSLGWRSTDTQYF.

This clone has a single count. The V and J genes are TRBV25-1 and TRBJ1-4; 7 bases match TRBD1. Trimming took 4 bases from V and 5 from J; bases not matched to a gene: 16. The CDR3 is 18 residues long. The germline gives CDR1 MGHDK, CDR2 SYGVNS. The CDR3 loop is CASSGFSRQTGRNEKLFF. The CDR3 DNA is TGTGCCAGCAGTGGATTCAGCCGCCAGACAGGGAGGAATGAAAAACTGTTTTTT.

This sequence joins TRBV25-1 and TRBJ2-1; D possibly corresponds to TRBD2 (6 bases). The CDR3 has 13 residues. With 4 bases removed from V and 2 bases from J, the gap between germline ends came to 6 bases. The germline CDR1 and CDR2 sequences are MGHDK and SYGVNS. The CDR3 sequence is CASSGGAYNEQFF. Written as DNA, the CDR3 is TGTGCCAGCAGTGGGGGGGCCTACAATGAGCAGTTCTTC.